Below are 24 T cell receptor beta chains sequenced from a single sample in a study of blood T cell repertoires in COVID-19. Clones were read by immunoSEQ multiplex PCR, and TCRdb kept only the in-frame ones, dropping some. The data show 110,000 to 150,000 clones, 88% seen once. The specimen sequenced was peripheral blood. The receptor source for this set is a man between 50 and 59 years old with active or convalescent COVID-19.

The chain has TRBV7-8 and TRBJ2-6; the D gene is possibly TRBD1 (5 bases). From germline, CDR1 is SGHVS and CDR2 FQNEAQ. CDR3 size: 18 residues. V lost 8 bases to trimming and J lost 0 bases, with 20 bases between them. DNA for the CDR3: TGTGCCAGCGGTCTGGGTGCCAGGGCATACTCTGGGGCCAACGTCCTGACTTTC. Residues: CASGLGARAYSGANVLTF. Complete variable domain (other parts from reference TRBV7-8 and TRBJ2-6): GAGVSQSPRYKVAKRGQDVALRCDPISGHVSLFWYQQALGQGPEFLTYFQNEAQLDKSGLPSDRFFAERPEGSVSTLKIQRTQQEDSAVYLCASGLGARAYSGANVLTFGAGSRLTVL.

The chain uses TRBV7-8 and TRBJ1-5; D is ambiguous. The CDR3 length is 14 residues. The germline V and J ends were trimmed by 2 bases and 0 bases, with 5 bases remaining between them. The germline CDR1 and CDR2 sequences are SGHVS and FQNEAQ. The CDR3 here is CASSLYNSNQPQHF. The CDR3 DNA is TGTGCCAGCAGCTTATATAATAGCAATCAGCCCCAGCATTTT.

The rearrangement uses TRBV18 and TRBJ1-1; a weak D match, TRBD1 (5 bases). The CDR3 covers 14 residues. The V end was cut by 8 bases, the J end by 4 bases, with 17 bases between. Germline V gene lookup returns CDR1 KGHSH and CDR2 LQKENI. CDR3 region: CASLTEGVSTEAFF. The DNA of the CDR3 is TGTGCCAGCCTCACCGAAGGGGTAAGCACTGAAGCTTTCTTT.

V usage is TRBV3-1 (or the pseudogene TRBV3-2) and J usage is TRBJ1-1; 7 bases are shared with TRBD1. The germline gives CDR1 LGHDT, CDR2 YNNKEL (reference sequence). The junction had 3 bases not matched to a gene; V was cut back by 0 bases and J by 2 bases. The CDR3 runs 15 residues. For the CDR3, the DNA is TGTGCCAGCAGCCAAGATCAGGGGGAAAACACTGAAGCTTTCTTT. This encodes CASSQDQGENTEAFF.

This chain connects TRBV19 to TRBJ2-3; perhaps TRBD2 as D (6 bases). From germline, CDR1 is LNHDA and CDR2 SQIVND (reference sequence). V gave up 3 bases and J gave up 1 base, with 14 bases separating them. This CDR3 is 16 amino acids long. CDR3 sequence: CASSIRRGKGTDTQYF. The CDR3 bases are TGTGCCAGTAGTATTCGACGGGGGAAGGGCACAGATACGCAGTATTTT.

The V call is TRBV4-2, the J call TRBJ1-4; D is uncertain. CDR3 length equals 13 residues. V was trimmed by 4 bases and J by 7 bases, leaving 10 bases between them. From germline, CDR1 is LGHNA and CDR2 YNFKEQ. The chain's CDR3 is CASSLGNSEKLFF. CDR3 DNA: TGTGCCAGCAGCCTCGGTAATTCTGAAAAACTGTTTTTT.

The V call is TRBV6-5, the J call TRBJ1-1, with D perhaps TRBD1 (6 bases). V was cut by 6 bases and J by 4 bases, with 12 bases left in between. Germline assignment: CDR1 MNHEY and CDR2 SVGAGI. CDR3 size: 13 residues. The CDR3 reads CASRTRGFTEAFF. The CDR3 nucleotides are TGTGCCAGCAGAACCAGGGGCTTCACTGAAGCTTTCTTT.

The rearrangement joins TRBV6-2 or TRBV6-3 to TRBJ2-7; 13 bases match TRBD2. With 2 bases clipped from V and 4 bases from J, the junction kept 5 bases outside the gene matches. Germline CDR1 and CDR2: MNHEY and SVGEGT. The CDR3 is made up of 16 amino acids. CDR3 sequence (DNA): TGTGCCAGCAGTTACGGACTAGCGGGAGTTGGGTACGAGCAGTACTTC. It encodes CASSYGLAGVGYEQYF.

The chain links TRBV6-2 or TRBV6-3 to TRBJ2-7; no reliable D call. Germline CDR1 reads MNHEY; CDR2 reads SVGEGT. With 0 bases removed from V and 2 bases from J, the gap between germline ends came to 2 bases. This CDR3 region has 12 residues. CDR3 amino acids: CASSYSTYEQYF. As DNA, the CDR3 is TGTGCCAGCAGTTACTCCACCTACGAGCAGTACTTC.

This clone has just a few counts. The rearrangement joins TRBV29-1 to TRBJ1-1, with 10 positions matching TRBD1. This CDR3 region has 13 residues. The germline gives CDR1 SQVTM, CDR2 ANQGSEA. This CDR3 is CRGGGQGGTEAFF. The CDR3 bases are TGCAGAGGAGGAGGACAGGGGGGCACTGAAGCTTTCTTT.

This clone was seen just once. The CDR3 DNA reads as TGTGCCAGCACCCTAGGGGGGGGTAAAGGTGAAAAACTGTTTTTT. Protein: CASTLGGGKGEKLFF. This chain uses TRBV6-5 with TRBJ1-4, with D possibly matching TRBD1 (6 bases). Germline V CDR1 and CDR2: MNHEY, SVGAGI. With 7 bases removed from V and 7 bases from J, the gap between germline ends came to 19 bases. The CDR3 runs 15 residues.

The chain has TRBV3-1 (or the pseudogene TRBV3-2) and TRBJ2-3; weak D call: TRBD2 (6 bases). Per germline, CDR1 LGHDT and CDR2 YNNKEL (reference sequence). The CDR3 has 14 amino acids. Trimming cost V 1 base and J 9 bases, with 14 bases left between them. The CDR3, as DNA: TGTGCCAGCAGCCAAGCTCCTAGTACTAGCACGCAGTATTTT. It is translated as CASSQAPSTSTQYF.

The chain is built from TRBV18 and TRBJ1-2, with 11 bases that match TRBD1. Germline trimming cut 1 base from V and 8 bases from J; bases unmatched to any gene: 6. Germline V gene data show CDR1 as KGHSH and CDR2 as LQKENI. The CDR3 sequence is 15 residues long. The CDR3 loop reads CASSPLSRDRGGYTF. The CDR3 coding sequence is TGTGCCAGCTCACCACTGAGCCGGGACAGGGGGGGCTACACCTTC. The whole variable domain, remainder taken from reference TRBV18 and TRBJ1-2, is NAGVMQNPRHLVRRRGQEARLRCSPMKGHSHVYWYRQLPEEGLKFMVYLQKENIIDESGMPKERFSAEFPKEGPSILRIQQVVRGDSAAYFCASSPLSRDRGGYTFGSGTRLTVV.

CDR3 region: CASSSERERKEQYF. CDR3 sequence (DNA): TGTGCCAGCAGCTCCGAGCGGGAGAGGAAAGAGCAGTACTTC. The genes are TRBV13 and TRBJ2-7; 8 nucleotides agree with TRBD2. V trimming: 4 bases; J trimming: 7 bases; junction bases outside the gene matches: 9. The CDR3 consists of 14 residues. Germline V gene sequence: CDR1 PRHDT, CDR2 FYEKMQ (reference sequence).

V gene TRBV28 combines with J gene TRBJ2-7, with 10 bases fitting TRBD1. Looked up from germline, CDR1 is MDHEN and CDR2 is SYDVKM. V lost 7 bases to trimming and J lost 4 bases; unmatched junction nucleotides: 7. The CDR3 runs 14 residues. The CDR3 DNA follows: TGTGCCAGCAACAGACCGGGACAGGGGTACGAGCAGTACTTC. Residues: CASNRPGQGYEQYF. Variable domain in full (rest from reference TRBV28 and TRBJ2-7): DVKVTQSSRYLVKRTGEKVFLECVQDMDHENMFWYRQDPGLGLRLIYFSYDVKMKEKGDIPEGYSVSREKKERFSLILESASTNQTSMYLCASNRPGQGYEQYFGPGTRLTVT.

This clone turned up a few times. The CDR3 loop is CASSPTGTSPDTQYF. As DNA, the CDR3 is TGCGCCAGCAGCCCCACCGGGACTTCCCCAGATACGCAGTATTTT. This chain connects TRBV5-1 to TRBJ2-3; weak D call: TRBD2 (6 bases). This CDR3 has 15 residues. Germline values: CDR1 SGHRS, CDR2 YFSETQ. V shed 4 bases and J shed 4 bases, with 16 bases lying between them.

J is TRBJ2-1 and V is TRBV19; the match to TRBD1 covers 7 bases. V gave up 4 bases and J gave up 9 bases; unmatched junction bases: 3. This CDR3 spans 12 amino acids. CDR1 is LNHDA, CDR2 SQIVND, per germline (reference sequence). The CDR3 spells CASSRTGAEQFF. CDR3 DNA sequence: TGTGCCAGTAGTAGAACAGGGGCTGAGCAGTTCTTC.

This clone was detected ten times or more. This rearrangement joins TRBV5-5 to TRBJ2-7; weak D call: TRBD2 (5 bases). CDR1 SGHKS and CDR2 YYEKEE come from the germline V gene (reference sequence). The CDR3 totals 15 residues. Trimming removed 0 bases at V and 2 bases at J, with 12 bases between. The CDR3 sequence is CASSLGGQWAYEQYF. The DNA for the CDR3 is TGTGCCAGCAGCTTGGGAGGGCAGTGGGCCTACGAGCAGTACTTC.

This chain uses TRBV5-1 with TRBJ2-5, with 8 bases lining up with TRBD2. The CDR3 loop spans 15 amino acids. In germline, CDR1 is SGHRS, CDR2 YFSETQ. The V and J ends lost 2 bases and 4 bases, in that order; junction bases with no gene match: 7. In DNA form, the CDR3 reads TGCGCCAGCAGCTTTCGGGCGGGAGGATTAGAGACCCAGTACTTC. It translates to CASSFRAGGLETQYF.

The chain has TRBV29-1 and TRBJ2-7; 8 nucleotides match TRBD1. Per germline, CDR1 SQVTM and CDR2 ANQGSEA. The CDR3 is made up of 14 amino acids. Trimming at V came to 3 bases and at J to 7 bases, leaving 11 bases not matched to a gene. CDR3 in amino acids: CSVDSGQARSEQYF. Written as DNA, the CDR3 is TGCAGCGTTGATTCGGGACAGGCACGATCGGAGCAGTACTTC.

This clone was detected a few times. CDR3 amino acids: CASSQDSSGGPRTGELFF. The CDR3 DNA sequence: TGCGCCAGCAGCCAAGATTCTTCGGGAGGGCCGCGGACCGGGGAGCTGTTTTTT. J is TRBJ2-2 and V is TRBV4-1; 8 nucleotides line up with TRBD2. V shed 0 bases, J shed 5 bases, and the junction held 11 bases outside the gene matches. Germline V gene lookup returns CDR1 MGHRA and CDR2 YSYEKL. The CDR3 is 18 amino acids.

The chain employs TRBV3-1 (or the pseudogene TRBV3-2) and TRBJ1-2, with D possibly TRBD1 on 5 matching bases. This CDR3 region has 17 residues. Deletions cut 4 bases from V and 7 bases from J, with 25 bases between. Germline loops: CDR1 LGHDT, CDR2 YNNKEL (reference sequence). The CDR3 region is CASSLFHDRTPRGGYTF. Here the CDR3 DNA reads TGTGCCAGCAGCCTCTTCCATGATAGGACGCCAAGGGGTGGCTACACCTTC.

This rearrangement joins TRBV2 to TRBJ1-2; 8 positions agree with TRBD1. V lost 6 bases, J lost 6 bases, and 9 bases stayed unmatched. Germline-derived CDR1 and CDR2 are SNHLY and FYNNEI. The CDR3 extends over 14 amino acids. CDR3 loop: CASRGNRGIHGYTF. The CDR3 DNA sequence: TGTGCCAGCAGGGGGAACAGGGGGATACATGGCTACACCTTC.

J is TRBJ1-2 and V is TRBV1; the D segment call TRBD1 is taken from the table without a DNA check. TRBV1 is described as a pseudogene. The CDR3 consists of 16 residues. The CDR3 bases are TGCACCAGCAGCCAAGATGCAGGGCCCATCTTTCATGGCTACACCTTC. Translated: CTSSQDAGPIFHGYTF.